Below, one T cell receptor beta chain is given with its context. Its antigen is not identified. The repertoire was sequenced with immunoSEQ multiplex PCR; TCRdb's copy has only in-frame clones and lacks some. The sample shows tens of thousands of clones, about 94% of them seen only once. This CDR3 comprises 16 residues. V was clipped by 3 bases and J by 4 bases, with 18 bases between them. Germline V CDR1 and CDR2: MGHDK, SYGVNS. These data originate in a study of T cells in tuberculosis. Broader study findings: Cases with active tuberculosis were adults, while controls were adolescents. Using the GMM-specific repertoire gave around 90% accuracy versus over 60% with motifs.

This clonotype originated in a donor aged 10-35 years with latent tuberculosis or without tuberculosis infection. The source material was PBMCs. The chain combines TRBV25-1 with TRBJ1-1; weak D call: TRBD1 (5 bases). The CDR3 reads CASSDIGRGRPTEAFF. As DNA, the CDR3 is TGTGCCAGCAGTGATATAGGAAGGGGCCGGCCCACTGAAGCTTTCTTT.